This T cell receptor beta chain came from a study of identical twins. Findings of the study overall: There were fewer insertions in abundant cord blood beta clonotypes, but memory repertoires showed no such pattern.

Using its own MiXCR run on the 5' RACE reads, TCRdb lists one record per CDR3 protein. The table has 700,000 or so distinct CDR3 sequences, 21% seen once. J was trimmed by 6 bases and V by 1 base; bases with no gene match: 6. Germline CDR1 reads LGHDT; CDR2 reads YNNKEL (reference sequence). CDR3 length: 14 residues. Concerning this clonotype: The antigen is not known.

These data also featured in a second study, about T cells expressing NK-cell markers. This second report adds: Several experiments added an anti-gamma-delta TCR antibody to sort only alpha-beta TCR T cells. These same clonotypes (in a handful of donors) also led the CD3+CD56-NKG2C+ fraction.

The chain combines TRBV3-1 with TRBJ2-7; 7 nucleotides line up with TRBD1. The sample comprised PBMCs. The receptor was derived from a woman younger than 30 in good health. The CDR3 spells CASSQGYRGFEQYF. The CDR3 DNA reads TGTGCCAGCAGCCAAGGGTACAGGGGATTCGAGCAGTACTTC.